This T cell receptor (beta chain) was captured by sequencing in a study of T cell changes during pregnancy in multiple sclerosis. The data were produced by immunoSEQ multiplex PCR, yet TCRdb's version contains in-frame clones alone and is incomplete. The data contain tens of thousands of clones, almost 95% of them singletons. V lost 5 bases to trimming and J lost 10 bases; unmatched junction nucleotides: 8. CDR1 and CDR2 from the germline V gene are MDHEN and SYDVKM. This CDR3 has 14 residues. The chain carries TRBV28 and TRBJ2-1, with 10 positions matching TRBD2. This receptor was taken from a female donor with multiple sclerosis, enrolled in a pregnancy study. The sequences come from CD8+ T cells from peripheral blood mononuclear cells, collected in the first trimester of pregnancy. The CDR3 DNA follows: TGTGCCAGCAGTGTTACCGGGACTAGCGAAGAGCAGTTCTTC. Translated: CASSVTGTSEEQFF.